This TCR beta chain originates from a study of CXCR3 chemokines and chemotherapy response in bladder cancer (dated by TCRdb to 2021 to 2024). Background on the whole study: The study tested whether activity of the CXCR3 chemokine system within human bladder cancer tumors predicted response to chemotherapy.

This clonotype was observed at least ten times. This clone's antigen is unknown. Base qualities are missing; no much larger clone stands one base away. Libraries were made using PCR. These reads were obtained on an Illumina HiSeq 2500. TCRdb reworked the public reads: Q25 trimming with fastp, MiXCR clone assembly, productive beta chains retained. Every entry covers one CDR3 protein and lists the most common genes and DNA from its rows. This sample is represented by around 5,000 distinct CDR3 sequences; approximately 15% of them were singletons. The ten largest clones take up roughly 11% of the sample. The material was obtained from a patient whose treatment included neoadjuvant chemotherapy. The sequence was collected from a human donor with bladder cancer that responded to neoadjuvant chemotherapy.

CDR3 region: CASSGRGPNEQYF. The nucleotide sequence reads TGTGCCAGCAGTGGTCGGGGCCCCAACGAGCAGTACTTC. The chain couples TRBV6-1 to TRBJ2-7, with a tentative D call of TRBD1 or TRBD2, each matching 5 bases. The CDR1 and CDR2 encoded by the germline V gene are MNHNS and SASEGT. The CDR3 contains 13 residues, cysteine and phenylalanine counted. The only DNA kept is the CDR3, 39 bases in frame from the first base. V is cut by 4 bases and J by 5 bases, and the space between the germline ends is 12 bases.